The 19 T cell receptor beta chains below all came from one sample that was sequenced in a study of blood T cell repertoires in COVID-19. Clones were read by immunoSEQ multiplex PCR, and TCRdb kept only the in-frame ones, dropping some. This table has tens of thousands of clones, around nine tenths appearing once. Sequencing used peripheral blood. The receptors here all came from a man between 60 and 75 years old with acute or convalescent COVID-19.

The chain employs TRBV4-1 and TRBJ1-2, with D maybe TRBD1 (5 bases). Trimming took 0 bases from V and 0 from J, leaving 14 bases between them. The CDR3 is 17 residues long. Per germline, CDR1 MGHRA and CDR2 YSYEKL. The CDR3 DNA sequence: TGCGCCAGCAGCCAAGATGCCAGGGCAGGGACTAACTATGGCTACACCTTC. Its translation is CASSQDARAGTNYGYTF.

The chain carries TRBV10-3 and TRBJ2-1; 9 nucleotides match TRBD2. Germline V gives CDR1 ENHRY, CDR2 SYGVKD. The V gene end was trimmed by 4 bases and the J gene end by 6 bases; junction bases not matched to a gene: 10. CDR3 size: 16 residues. CDR3 amino acids: CAISAAGGSYGNEQFF. In DNA, the CDR3 is TGTGCCATCAGTGCTGCGGGGGGGAGTTATGGCAATGAGCAGTTCTTC.

This rearrangement joins TRBV18 to TRBJ2-7; 9 positions match TRBD2. Unmatched junction bases numbered 15, after V lost 8 bases and J lost 1 base. Germline assignment: CDR1 KGHSH and CDR2 LQKENI. The CDR3 has 17 residues. CDR3 protein: CASRPGSGGPISYEQYF. The CDR3, as DNA: TGTGCCAGCCGACCGGGTAGCGGGGGCCCGATATCCTACGAGCAGTACTTC. The variable domain in full, with the rest retrieved from reference TRBV18 and TRBJ2-7, is NAGVMQNPRHLVRRRGQEARLRCSPMKGHSHVYWYRQLPEEGLKFMVYLQKENIIDESGMPKERFSAEFPKEGPSILRIQQVVRGDSAAYFCASRPGSGGPISYEQYFGPGTRLTVT.

This clone was recorded once. J is TRBJ2-7 and V is TRBV7-2, with D perhaps matching TRBD2 (6 bases). V lost 0 bases to trimming and J lost 6 bases, with 12 bases between them. The germline CDR1 and CDR2 sequences are SGHTA and FQGNSA. This CDR3 is 14 amino acids long. CDR3 residues: CASSLAAGTGEQYF. In nucleotides, the CDR3 is TGTGCCAGCAGCTTAGCCGCCGGGACTGGCGAGCAGTACTTC.

V gene TRBV18 combines with J gene TRBJ2-7, with 8 positions matching TRBD1. V shed 2 bases, J shed 5 bases, and the junction held 8 bases outside the gene matches. The germline gives CDR1 KGHSH, CDR2 LQKENI. The CDR3 has 15 amino acids. The CDR3 nucleotides are TGTGCCAGCTCACCATCGCGGACAGGGTCCCACGAGCAGTACTTC. Its protein is CASSPSRTGSHEQYF.

The gene calls are TRBV6-2 or TRBV6-3 and TRBJ2-2; 7 bases line up with TRBD1. Germline V gene data show CDR1 as MNHEY and CDR2 as SVGEGT. V shed 2 bases and J 2 bases; nucleotides not matched to a gene: 8. The CDR3 is made up of 17 amino acids. CDR3 DNA: TGTGCCAGCAGTTACACAACAGGGGTCCCAAACACCGGGGAGCTGTTTTTT. It is translated as CASSYTTGVPNTGELFF.

This chain uses TRBV15 with TRBJ1-2; D not resolved. CDR3 length equals 12 residues. V was trimmed by 0 bases and J by 8 bases, leaving 7 bases between them. Germline lookup yields CDR1 LNHNV and CDR2 YYDKDF (reference sequence). The CDR3: CATSRDHGGYTF. The CDR3 coding sequence is TGTGCCACCAGCAGAGATCACGGGGGCTACACCTTC.

The rearrangement uses TRBV6-5 and TRBJ2-3; no firm D call. The CDR3 has 15 amino acids. The V gene lost 9 bases and the J gene lost 0 bases, with 16 bases spanning the gap. CDR1 is MNHEY and CDR2 is SVGAGI in the germline V gene. CDR3 nucleotide sequence: TGTGCCAGTTCCCCACAGTTTACTAGCACAGATACGCAGTATTTT. This sequence encodes CASSPQFTSTDTQYF.

The chain couples TRBV5-1 to TRBJ1-5; 7 nucleotides line up with TRBD1. CDR1 and CDR2 (germline): SGHRS, YFSETQ. The V segment lost 0 bases and the J segment 2 bases; nucleotides outside the gene matches: 2. This CDR3 is built from 15 residues. DNA of the CDR3: TGCGCCAGCAGCTTGGGCGGGACAGGCAATCAGCCCCAGCATTTT. This sequence encodes CASSLGGTGNQPQHF.

This clone was recorded once. V and J are TRBV11-2 and TRBJ2-3; no clear D gene. The CDR3 runs 12 residues. Germline CDR1 reads SGHAT; CDR2 reads FQNNGV. Trimming removed 0 bases at V and 5 bases at J, with 3 bases between. The CDR3 DNA reads as TGTGCCAGCAGCTTAGATAAAGATACGCAGTATTTT. Protein sequence: CASSLDKDTQYF.

The J gene is TRBJ2-2, the V gene TRBV6-5, with 9 bases lining up with TRBD1. V shed 6 bases and J 7 bases; nucleotides not matched to a gene: 9. This CDR3 has 15 amino acids. Per germline, CDR1 MNHEY and CDR2 SVGAGI. The CDR3 protein is CASSIIQGASGELFF. For the CDR3, the DNA is TGTGCCAGCAGCATAATACAGGGGGCTAGCGGGGAGCTGTTTTTT.

The chain is built from TRBV7-8 and TRBJ1-2; D is ambiguous. V lost 1 base and J 6 bases, leaving 15 bases between the germline ends. Germline V lookup: CDR1 SGHVS, CDR2 FQNEAQ. The CDR3 has 15 residues. CDR3 loop: CASSLGQSTRDGYTF. The CDR3 nucleotides read TGTGCCAGCAGCTTAGGTCAGTCGACGAGGGATGGCTACACCTTC.

This chain connects TRBV7-8 to TRBJ1-5, with 7 bases fitting TRBD1. CDR3 size: 17 residues. CDR1 is SGHVS, CDR2 FQNEAQ, per germline. The V and J ends lost 3 bases and 3 bases, in that order; junction bases with no gene match: 11. CDR3 sequence: CASSFSPDREANQPQHF. For the CDR3, the DNA is TGTGCCAGCAGCTTTTCCCCCGACAGGGAGGCCAATCAGCCCCAGCATTTT.

Concerning this clone itself: One end of the junction fails to match germline, which may point to a read error. The V call is TRBV7-3, the J call TRBJ1-2, with D unclear. The CDR3 covers 13 residues. The germline V gene encodes CDR1 SGHTA and CDR2 FQGTGA. This CDR3 reads CAGSLDGLIGYTF. CDR3 nucleotides: TGTGCCGGCAGCTTAGACGGGTTGATCGGCTACACCTTC.

Written as DNA, the CDR3 is TGCGCCAGCAGCCAAGTGGGGGCGGGGGAAGAGACCCAGTACTTC. It is translated as CASSQVGAGEETQYF. The chain is built from TRBV4-3 and TRBJ2-5, with a tentative D call TRBD2 (7 bases). The V end lost 1 base, the J end lost 3 bases, and 12 bases lay between the germline ends. Germline V CDR1 and CDR2: LGHNA, YSLEER. The CDR3 consists of 15 residues.

J is TRBJ1-5 and V is TRBV4-2; no clear D. V was pared by 0 bases and J by 2 bases, with 8 bases between. CDR1 is LGHNA and CDR2 is YNFKEQ in the germline V gene. The CDR3 runs to 15 residues. This CDR3 reads CASSQDVRGNQPQHF. The CDR3 DNA sequence: TGTGCCAGCAGCCAAGATGTGAGGGGCAATCAGCCCCAGCATTTT.

V usage is TRBV7-9 and J usage is TRBJ1-3, with D tentatively TRBD1 (6 bases). V lost 2 bases and J lost 4, with 12 bases in between. Looked up from germline, CDR1 is SEHNR and CDR2 is FQNEAQ (reference sequence). CDR3 length: 15 amino acids. In DNA, the CDR3 is TGTGCCAGCAGCTTATTACAGGGTGGAGGAAACACCATATATTTT. This codes for CASSLLQGGGNTIYF.

V usage is TRBV7-2 and J usage is TRBJ2-1; tentative D call: TRBD2 (5 bases). The CDR3 is 14 residues long. CDR1 and CDR2 from the germline V gene are SGHTA and FQGNSA. Deletions cut 6 bases from V and 5 bases from J, with 14 bases between. The CDR3 DNA is TGTGCCAGCAGGAGGGCCTCCCTTGACAATGAGCAGTTCTTC. This encodes CASRRASLDNEQFF.

The chain recombines TRBV2 with TRBJ2-6, with 9 bases identical to TRBD1. The V gene's germline CDR1 is SNHLY and CDR2 FYNNEI. The CDR3 length is 16 residues. The V and J ends lost 6 bases and 0 bases, in that order; junction bases with no gene match: 3. CDR3 residues: CASRTTGGSGANVLTF. CDR3 bases: TGTGCCAGCAGGACGACAGGGGGCTCTGGGGCCAACGTCCTGACTTTC.